The 4 T cell receptor beta chains below all came from one sample that was sequenced in a study of T cell responses to AZD1222 COVID-19 vaccine. Clones were sequenced by immunoSEQ multiplex PCR, and TCRdb holds only the in-frame ones, with some missing. The profile shows 70,000 or so clones, around 90% of them singletons. This material consisted of peripheral blood, taken on day 0 of AZD1222 vaccination. The receptors come from an adult in good health.

The gene calls are TRBV11-1 and TRBJ1-2; 8 bases agree with TRBD1. The CDR3 is 15 amino acids. Germline CDR1 SGHAT, CDR2 FQDESV (reference sequence). V was pared by 5 bases and J by 4 bases, with 9 bases of the junction left unmatched. The CDR3 region has the DNA TGTGCCAGCAGCCCACAACAGGGGGTAGCCTATGGCTACACCTTC. Its translation: CASSPQQGVAYGYTF.

The chain carries TRBV7-3 and TRBJ1-2; D might be TRBD1 (5 bases). Between the trimmed V and J ends, which lost 2 bases and 4 bases, there was a span of 8 bases. From germline, CDR1 is SGHTA and CDR2 FQGTGA. The CDR3 totals 13 residues. As DNA, the CDR3 is TGTGCCAGCAGCTTAGGAGGGGCCTATGGCTACACCTTC. Protein sequence: CASSLGGAYGYTF. Supplemented by reference TRBV7-3 and TRBJ1-2, the full variable domain reads GAGVSQTPSNKVTEKGKYVELRCDPISGHTALYWYRQSLGQGPEFLIYFQGTGAADDSGLPNDRFFAVRPEGSVSTLKIQRTERGDSAVYLCASSLGGAYGYTFGSGTRLTVV.

J is TRBJ1-4 and V is TRBV5-6; D is perhaps TRBD1 (5 bases). V was trimmed by 4 bases and J by 3 bases, leaving 13 bases between them. Germline values: CDR1 SGHDT, CDR2 YYEEEE. This CDR3 spans 15 amino acids. CDR3 residues: CASSLRGWANEKLFF. The DNA for the CDR3 is TGTGCCAGCAGCCTTAGGGGATGGGCTAATGAAAAACTGTTTTTT.

The chain employs TRBV4-3 and TRBJ2-1; 11 positions match TRBD2. The CDR3 extends over 15 amino acids. Germline CDR1 reads LGHNA; CDR2 reads YSLEER. The V gene end was trimmed by 2 bases and the J gene end by 5 bases; junction bases not matched to a gene: 2. CDR3 nucleotide sequence: TGCGCCAGCAGCCAATTACTAGCGGGGGACAATGAGCAGTTCTTC. Amino acid sequence: CASSQLLAGDNEQFF.